One and the same sample provided the 5 T cell receptor beta chains below, sequenced in a study of T cell responses to AZD1222 COVID-19 vaccine (dated by TCRdb to about 2021). This sample's time point label indicates: baseline before first vaccination. The library was built by means of the immunoSEQ multiplex PCR assay. The table comes from immuneACCESS by way of TCRdb, which keeps in-frame sequences with V and J called. Part of the clones is missing from these tables; in studies checked, under half for an unresolved V gene and the rest for unknown reasons. In all, the sample holds about 140,000 clones, and roughly 84% of those were seen once. 4.1% of the sample belongs to the ten largest clones. The sample in question was peripheral blood, obtained on day 0 of AZD1222 vaccination. The receptor set was obtained from an adult in good health.

The chain recombines TRBV4-1 with TRBJ1-2, with 7 nucleotides matching TRBD1. After removal of 1 base from V and 6 bases from J, the junction contained 14 bases not matched to a gene. From germline, CDR1 is MGHRA and CDR2 YSYEKL. The CDR3 length is 17 residues. CDR3 sequence: CASSQVRAGQIFNGYTF. In DNA form, the CDR3 reads TGCGCCAGCAGCCAAGTACGGGCGGGACAGATATTCAATGGCTACACCTTC.

The chain joins TRBV30 to TRBJ1-6; D might be TRBD1 (5 bases). The CDR3 loop spans 12 amino acids. The V end was cut by 2 bases, the J end by 7 bases, with 6 bases between. In germline, CDR1 is GTSNPN, CDR2 SVGIG (reference sequence). The CDR3: CAWSTGNSPLHF. CDR3 bases: TGTGCCTGGAGTACAGGAAATTCACCCCTCCACTTT.

The chain employs TRBV2 and TRBJ1-4, with 7 bases that match TRBD1. The CDR3 sequence is 14 residues long. J gave up 4 bases and V 5 bases, and 4 bases lay outside the gene matches. In germline, CDR1 is SNHLY, CDR2 FYNNEI. CDR3 DNA sequence: TGTGCCAGCAGTAGGGACAGAAATAATGAAAAACTGTTTTTT. This gives the protein CASSRDRNNEKLFF.

This clone turned up a few times. V usage is TRBV13 and J usage is TRBJ1-3; weak D call: TRBD1 (5 bases). The CDR3 extends over 14 amino acids. V was shortened by 1 base and J by 1 base, with 5 bases between the two germline ends. Germline V lookup: CDR1 PRHDT, CDR2 FYEKMQ (reference sequence). The CDR3 spells CASSLAGSGNTIYF. The CDR3 DNA reads TGTGCCAGCAGCTTAGCAGGGTCTGGAAACACCATATATTTT. Looking up the rest from reference TRBV13 and TRBJ1-3 gives the full variable domain: AAGVIQSPRHLIKEKRETATLKCYPIPRHDTVYWYQQGPGQDPQFLISFYEKMQSDKGSIPDRFSAQQFSDYHSELNMSSLELGDSALYFCASSLAGSGNTIYFGEGSWLTVV.

CDR3 sequence reads: CASSEITGGDEKLFF. The CDR3 nucleotides are TGTGCCAGCAGTGAAATAACAGGGGGGGATGAAAAACTGTTTTTT. The V and J genes are TRBV6-1 and TRBJ1-4; 8 positions agree with TRBD1. The CDR3 runs to 15 residues. V shed 2 bases, J shed 6 bases, and the junction held 5 bases outside the gene matches. From germline, CDR1 is MNHNS and CDR2 SASEGT.